This TCR beta chain stems from a study of cytomegalovirus exposure and HLA in healthy donors (TCRdb year 2017). Turning to the overall study: A later analysis indicated that the 130 or so validation repertoires were generated on the platform also employed for the roughly 650 repertoires of the first cohort. The study aimed to test whether cataloging public T cell receptors could reveal signatures of past pathogen exposure. Besides the first cohort of hundreds of subjects, a separate validation cohort made up of 120 different subjects was used. High-throughput TCR immunosequencing, statistical association of individual TCRs with disease status, and machine learning were combined to predict cytomegalovirus infection status. Overall study outcomes, separate from this receptor: A few of the identified cytomegalovirus-associated TCR beta chains were confirmed in vitro to be specific for cytomegalovirus antigens. Most TCR sequences were observed very rarely across donors, whereas some public TCRs were present in many individuals. A later analysis had no HLA typing for the validation cohort, so co-occurrence there was scored across all 110 or so repertoires. The classifier was reported to diagnose cytomegalovirus status with high specificity and sensitivity in both the original cohort and the validation cohort. According to the authors, the approach could potentially be generalized to other disease states and immunological phenotypes. Subsequent analysis determined that TCRs grouped into clusters in the first cohort also showed a tendency toward co-occurrence across the 130 or so validation repertoires, and approximately 94% of cluster scores exceeded 0. A total of around 150 TCR beta chains were listed by the study as associated with cytomegalovirus.

As encoded in the germline V gene, CDR1 is SGDLS while CDR2 is YYNGEE. Trimming at the junction amounts to 0 bases on V and 0 bases on J, and the germline ends lie 11 bases apart. The CDR3 runs 16 amino acids, cysteine and phenylalanine included. Only the CDR3 region is kept as DNA, spanning 48 bases read in frame from base 1. Libraries came from the immunoSEQ multiplex PCR assay. Under the source paper's analysis protocol: To diagnose cytomegalovirus status from the catalog of TCR beta chain sequences, a statistical classification framework was built. Not all clones reach the TCRdb copy of this immuneACCESS table, which keeps in-frame sequences only. Checked studies attribute under half of the gap to unresolved V genes and leave the rest unexplained. That table is the source of V, J and clone size, and D and trimming were worked out from the DNA. The sample table lists 180,000 or so clones, around nine tenths of them with a count of one. Approximately 2.6% of the sample lies in the top ten.

This clone was detected once. It lacks a known antigen. No base qualities exist here, and no much larger clone lies one base off it. The donors belonged to the validation cohort of under 150 subjects, which was separate from the approximately 700-subject first cohort. Sequencing was done on a sample of PBMCs. The clonotype was recovered from a man aged 18 to 30 in good health and CMV-seropositive. Recombination joined TRBV9 with TRBJ2-3; TRBD2 could be the D gene, as 5 bases match. The bases read TGTGCCAGCAGCGTAGGTAGCGCGAGTAGCACAGATACGCAGTATTTT. Its translation is CASSVGSASSTDTQYF.